This record looks at one T cell receptor (beta chain) sequence and its context. No antigen is known for it. The CDR3 loop spans 14 amino acids. Germline loops: CDR1 LGHNA, CDR2 YSLEER. The V gene end was trimmed by 1 base and the J gene end by 6 bases; junction bases not matched to a gene: 3. This sample was included in a study of cytomegalovirus exposure and HLA in healthy donors. Findings and limits, study-wide: Later analysis identified a missense DCLRE1C variant that was linked to TCR beta V- and J-gene trimming. Across donors, presence/absence analyses took sequencing depth to be roughly uniform.

Researchers ran the PCR with 60 Vbeta and 13 Jbeta primers. TCRdb's copy holds only in-frame clones and misses some; the assay was immunoSEQ multiplex PCR. The data contain 150,000 to 200,000 clones, approximately 82% of them singletons. Material: PBMCs. This sequence originates from a woman between 18 and 30 years old in good health and CMV-seropositive. The chain joins TRBV4-3 to TRBJ2-1; 7 nucleotides match TRBD2. CDR3 sequence reads: CASSQALAANEQFF. The CDR3 DNA follows: TGCGCCAGCAGCCAAGCCCTAGCGGCCAATGAGCAGTTCTTC.